This record covers a single T cell receptor beta chain. Assay: immunoSEQ multiplex PCR; the TCRdb copy retains only in-frame clones and omits some. The sample includes a few hundred thousand clones, 80% to 85% seen only once; the top ten take 4.5% to 6%. The germline V gene encodes CDR1 KGHSH and CDR2 LQKENI. This CDR3 region has 16 residues. The trim removed 3 bases at V and 0 bases at J, leaving 3 bases unmatched. The data are from a study of blood T cell repertoires in COVID-19. Study details: PBMCs, B-cell-depleted T cells, or T cells provided the cDNA or gDNA that made up the material.

The V call is TRBV18, the J call TRBJ2-2, with 8 bases fitting TRBD2. Sequencing input: peripheral blood. This TCR was recovered from a woman aged 55-75 years who had recovered from COVID-19. This CDR3 is CASSPLAGTNTGELFF. The CDR3 nucleotides read TGTGCCAGCTCACCCTTAGCGGGGACGAACACCGGGGAGCTGTTTTTT.